This T cell receptor beta chain was captured by sequencing in a study of beta chain features in type 1 diabetes. Study summary: Examined across all samples were around 110 million sorted cells. Study-wide results and caveats: There was a moderate but significant shortening of TCRB CDR3s in all four CD4+ subsets of Type 1 diabetes patients. Whether TCRB rearrangement is influenced by HLA type went unresolved here.

Cell sorting via CD45RO/CCR7/CD25/CD127/CD95/CD27 was performed to obtain CD4+ naive, central memory, regulatory and stem cell-like memory cells. V shed 3 bases and J shed 1 base, with 9 bases lying between them. The CDR3 extends over 14 amino acids. CDR1 and CDR2 (germline): SGHRS, YFSETQ. cDNA synthesis used the whole RNA isolate, giving expressed TCRB sequences. Sequencing was performed with immunoSEQ multiplex PCR; in TCRdb, only in-frame clones are kept and a portion is missing. The sample shows 250,000 to 350,000 clones, around 15% of them seen only once. Worth noting for this clone: Its cognate antigen is unknown.

Sequenced input: naive CD4+ T cells from blood. The V gene is TRBV5-1, the J gene TRBJ2-3; no clear D. This clonotype was obtained from a man younger than 40 with type 1 diabetes. CDR3: CASSSQKGTDTQYF. Written as DNA, the CDR3 is TGCGCCAGCAGCTCTCAGAAAGGCACAGATACGCAGTATTTT. The full variable domain, completed using reference TRBV5-1 and TRBJ2-3, is KAGVTQTPRYLIKTRGQQVTLSCSPISGHRSVSWYQQTPGQGLQFLFEYFSETQRNKGNFPGRFSGRQFSNSRSEMNVSTLELGDSALYLCASSSQKGTDTQYFGPGTRLTVL.